One sample yielded the 11 T cell receptor beta chains listed below, sequenced in a study of T cells after yellow fever vaccination. Each CDR3 protein is one row after TCRdb ran MiXCR on the 5' RACE reads. The table records hundreds of thousands of distinct CDR3 sequences, 9% to 15% of them present only once. The sample here was PBMCs, taken on the day of the yellow fever booster vaccination. The receptor set was obtained from a man aged 25-40 years who received the YFV17D yellow fever vaccine.

This clonotype was detected a few times. As DNA, the CDR3 is TGTGCCAGCTCACCGAGTAGATCCGGGGAGCTGTTTTTT. Its protein product is CASSPSRSGELFF. The chain couples TRBV18 to TRBJ2-2; D remains unclear. CDR3 length: 13 residues. Germline V gene data show CDR1 as KGHSH and CDR2 as LQKENI. Trimming stripped 3 bases from V and 6 bases from J, with 8 bases between. The complete variable domain, with remaining parts taken from reference TRBV18 and TRBJ2-2, reads NAGVMQNPRHLVRRRGQEARLRCSPMKGHSHVYWYRQLPEEGLKFMVYLQKENIIDESGMPKERFSAEFPKEGPSILRIQQVVRGDSAAYFCASSPSRSGELFFGEGSRLTVL.

The chain joins TRBV28 to TRBJ1-2; D is ambiguous. Germline V CDR1 and CDR2: MDHEN, SYDVKM. This CDR3 is 14 amino acids long. Trimming left V 5 bases short and J 9 bases short, with 19 bases between. The CDR3 is CASSTRGDLESYTF. CDR3 bases: TGTGCCAGCAGTACCCGCGGAGACTTGGAAAGCTACACCTTC.

The V and J genes are TRBV19 and TRBJ2-1; D possibly uses TRBD1 or TRBD2 (7 bases each). CDR1 is LNHDA, CDR2 SQIVND, per germline (reference sequence). The V end lost 5 bases, the J end lost 7 bases, and 15 bases lay between the germline ends. This CDR3 has 14 residues. CDR3 nucleotides: TGTGCCAGTAGTCTCCTCCAGGGGGGGAATGAGCAGTTCTTC. Translated, it gives CASSLLQGGNEQFF.

This clonotype appeared a few times. The chain combines TRBV20-1 with TRBJ2-3; TRBD2 matches 7 bases. V shed 3 bases, J shed 5 bases, and the junction held 5 bases outside the gene matches. This CDR3 is 13 amino acids long. Germline V gene sequence: CDR1 DFQATT, CDR2 SNEGSKA (reference sequence). The CDR3 protein is CSASGGRGDTQYF. The CDR3 region has the DNA TGCAGTGCTAGTGGGGGGAGGGGAGATACGCAGTATTTT.

This chain links TRBV12-3 or TRBV12-4 with TRBJ1-2; 7 bases map to TRBD1. The ends lost 5 bases at V and 7 bases at J; junction bases unmatched: 13. CDR3 length: 15 amino acids. The CDR3 here is CASSLLFSTGSGYTF. In DNA, the CDR3 is TGTGCCAGCAGTCTACTCTTCTCGACAGGGAGTGGCTACACCTTC.

The rearrangement links TRBV20-1 to TRBJ2-5, with 9 bases fitting TRBD2. Unmatched junction bases numbered 6, after V lost 6 bases and J lost 1 base. This CDR3 is 14 amino acids long. CDR1 is DFQATT and CDR2 is SNEGSKA in the germline V gene (reference sequence). Here the CDR3 DNA reads TGCAGTGCCCGAAGAGCGGGAGGCCAAGAGACCCAGTACTTC. Its protein product is CSARRAGGQETQYF.

A few counts support this clonotype. The chain couples TRBV20-1 to TRBJ1-1; D ambiguous. From germline, CDR1 is DFQATT and CDR2 SNEGSKA (reference sequence). There are 13 residues in the CDR3. Trimming took off 6 bases at V and 1 base at J, with 12 bases between the two ends. In DNA, the CDR3 is TGCAGTGCCAGCTTATCCGGGAACACTGAAGCTTTCTTT. This encodes CSASLSGNTEAFF.

In its sample, this clonotype was seen a few times. The V and J genes are TRBV6-5 and TRBJ2-7; 7 nucleotides agree with TRBD1. Germline trimming cut 2 bases from V and 2 bases from J; bases unmatched to any gene: 9. Germline CDR1 is MNHEY and CDR2 is SVGAGI. This CDR3 contains 16 residues. The CDR3 DNA reads as TGTGCCAGCAGTTACGGGCGAATACAGGGGACCTACGAGCAGTACTTC. It yields the protein CASSYGRIQGTYEQYF.

In its sample, this clonotype was seen a few times. The chain's CDR3 is CSATSGLPGETQYF. CDR3 sequence (DNA): TGCAGTGCTACCAGCGGGTTGCCGGGAGAGACCCAGTACTTC. The gene calls are TRBV20-1 and TRBJ2-5; weak D call: TRBD2 (6 bases). The CDR3 spans 14 residues. Germline CDR1 reads DFQATT; CDR2 reads SNEGSKA (reference sequence). V dropped 4 bases and J dropped 4 bases, with 16 bases sitting between them.

This clonotype was detected a few times. The chain uses TRBV15 and TRBJ2-2; D unresolved. Trimming took off 1 base at V and 5 bases at J, with 8 bases between the two ends. This CDR3 contains 14 residues. Germline V lookup: CDR1 LNHNV, CDR2 YYDKDF (reference sequence). The CDR3 sequence: CATSRGVGTGELFF. In nucleotides, the CDR3 is TGTGCCACCAGCAGAGGGGTGGGGACCGGGGAGCTGTTTTTT.

The chain employs TRBV9 and TRBJ2-1; TRBD2 matches 8 bases. Germline values: CDR1 SGDLS, CDR2 YYNGEE. The CDR3 runs to 13 residues. With V trimmed by 0 bases and J by 9 bases, 2 bases remained unmatched. This CDR3 is CASSVVTSVEQFF. The CDR3 DNA reads TGTGCCAGCAGCGTAGTGACTAGCGTTGAGCAGTTCTTC. The complete variable domain, with remaining parts taken from reference TRBV9 and TRBJ2-1, reads DSGVTQTPKHLITATGQRVTLRCSPRSGDLSVYWYQQSLDQGLQFLIQYYNGEERAKGNILERFSAQQFPDLHSELNLSSLELGDSALYFCASSVVTSVEQFFGPGTRLTVL.